One sample yielded the 18 T cell receptor beta chains listed below, sequenced in a study of blood T cell repertoires in COVID-19. Only in-frame clones appear in the TCRdb table, and some are missing; sequencing was by immunoSEQ multiplex PCR. The table includes around 72,000 clones, about nine tenths detected once. Sample: peripheral blood. The origin of the receptors is a man aged 65 to 79 with active or convalescent COVID-19.

The rearrangement joins TRBV2 to TRBJ1-4; the D is unclear. The CDR3 extends over 14 amino acids. Trimming left V 6 bases short and J 0 bases short, with 8 bases between. Looked up from germline, CDR1 is SNHLY and CDR2 is FYNNEI. CDR3 coding DNA: TGTGCCAGCAGGATCACTGCAACTAATGAAAAACTGTTTTTT. Translated: CASRITATNEKLFF. The entire variable domain, with the rest obtained from reference TRBV2 and TRBJ1-4, is as follows: EPEVTQTPSHQVTQMGQEVILRCVPISNHLYFYWYRQILGQKVEFLVSFYNNEISEKSEIFDDQFSVERPDGSNFTLKIRSTKLEDSAMYFCASRITATNEKLFFGSGTQLSVL.

The CDR3 nucleotides read TGTGCCAGCAGCCAGACTCGCCCGGGACAGGCCACAGATACGCAGTATTTT. Translating it yields CASSQTRPGQATDTQYF. V usage is TRBV16 and J usage is TRBJ2-3; 8 bases align to TRBD1. Germline V gene data show CDR1 as KGHSY and CDR2 as FQNENV. With V trimmed by 3 bases and J by 2 bases, 10 bases remained unmatched. The CDR3 length is 17 residues. Using reference TRBV16 and TRBJ2-3 for the parts outside the CDR3, the full variable domain is GEEVAQTPKHLVRGEGQKAKLYCAPIKGHSYVFWYQQVLKNEFKFLISFQNENVFDETGMPKERFSAKCLPNSPCSLEIQATKLEDSAVYFCASSQTRPGQATDTQYFGPGTRLTVL.

The genes are TRBV5-1 and TRBJ2-3; 9 bases map to TRBD2. Germline V CDR1 and CDR2: SGHRS, YFSETQ. The J segment lost 3 bases and the V segment lost 4 bases, leaving 12 bases of the junction unmatched. The CDR3 is 17 amino acids. The CDR3 region is CASSPRFRGRATDTQYF. In DNA form, the CDR3 reads TGCGCCAGCAGCCCCCGGTTTCGCGGGAGGGCGACAGATACGCAGTATTTT.

The V and J genes are TRBV2 and TRBJ2-3, with 9 positions matching TRBD1. Losses at the gene ends were 9 bases for V and 1 base for J; bases not matched to a gene: 8. Germline V gene lookup returns CDR1 SNHLY and CDR2 FYNNEI. The CDR3 spans 15 residues. In DNA form, the CDR3 reads TGTGCCAGTAAACAGGGGGCTTACGGCACAGATACGCAGTATTTT. It encodes CASKQGAYGTDTQYF.

V is TRBV28 and J is TRBJ2-7; 10 nucleotides agree with TRBD1. CDR3 length equals 20 residues. With V trimmed by 4 bases and J by 0 bases, 18 bases remained unmatched. Germline V gene sequence: CDR1 MDHEN, CDR2 SYDVKM. The CDR3 DNA reads as TGTGCCAGCAGTTCCCCAAAAGACAGGGGGCGCGGACGAATCTCCTACGAGCAGTACTTC. Amino acids: CASSSPKDRGRGRISYEQYF. The full variable domain, with the rest looked up from reference TRBV28 and TRBJ2-7, is DVKVTQSSRYLVKRTGEKVFLECVQDMDHENMFWYRQDPGLGLRLIYFSYDVKMKEKGDIPEGYSVSREKKERFSLILESASTNQTSMYLCASSSPKDRGRGRISYEQYFGPGTRLTVT.

This chain connects TRBV28 to TRBJ1-1, with D possibly being TRBD1 (6 bases). The ends were cut back, 7 bases at V and 4 bases at J, with 16 bases in the middle. CDR1 is MDHEN and CDR2 is SYDVKM in the germline V gene. This CDR3 spans 14 amino acids. CDR3 nucleotide sequence: TGTGCCAGCACCCAAGGGGGTTCTGGCACTGAAGCTTTCTTT. Translated: CASTQGGSGTEAFF.

The chain combines TRBV4-1 with TRBJ1-2, with D uncertain. CDR3 length: 14 amino acids. The V end lost 0 bases, the J end lost 4 bases, and 9 bases lay between the germline ends. CDR1 MGHRA and CDR2 YSYEKL come from the germline V gene. CDR3 DNA sequence: TGCGCCAGCAGCCAAGACTCCTTCGGCTATGGCTACACCTTC. Translation gives CASSQDSFGYGYTF.

The chain links TRBV24-1 to TRBJ1-5; D gene ambiguous. The CDR3 length is 15 residues. V was trimmed by 3 bases and J by 6 bases, leaving 14 bases between them. Per the germline V gene, CDR1 is KGHDR and CDR2 is SFDVKD. The CDR3 is CATSDPGSPSQPQHF. In nucleotides, the CDR3 is TGTGCCACCAGTGATCCCGGGAGCCCCAGTCAGCCCCAGCATTTT.

CDR3 in DNA: TGTGCCAGCAGCACAGGAGCCCTAGCCAAAAACATTCAGTACTTC. Translated: CASSTGALAKNIQYF. This chain links TRBV3-1 (or the pseudogene TRBV3-2) with TRBJ2-4; possible D gene TRBD1, 5 bases. Deletions cut 5 bases from V and 0 bases from J, with 11 bases between. Germline V gene lookup returns CDR1 LGHDT and CDR2 YNNKEL (reference sequence). The CDR3 is 15 amino acids.

The rearrangement joins TRBV4-1 to TRBJ2-5; 8 positions agree with TRBD2. V shed 4 bases and J 5 bases; nucleotides not matched to a gene: 15. The CDR3 has 17 residues. Germline CDR1 is MGHRA and CDR2 is YSYEKL. In nucleotides, the CDR3 is TGCGCCAGCAGCCCCCTGGGTGGCGGGAGGTACGATGAGACCCAGTACTTC. It yields the protein CASSPLGGGRYDETQYF.

V and J are TRBV5-8 and TRBJ1-1; D unresolved. Trimming took off 0 bases at V and 0 bases at J, with 6 bases between the two ends. The CDR3 has 14 residues. Germline CDR1 is SGHTS and CDR2 is YDEGEE. The CDR3 protein is CASSLVLLNTEAFF. The CDR3, as DNA: TGTGCCAGCAGCTTGGTCCTCCTGAACACTGAAGCTTTCTTT.

The chain combines TRBV6-5 with TRBJ1-5; D remains unclear. Trimming left V 10 bases short and J 3 bases short, with 7 bases between. This CDR3 region has 11 residues. Per germline, CDR1 MNHEY and CDR2 SVGAGI. The CDR3 spells CATPLNQPQHF. CDR3 DNA sequence: TGTGCCACCCCCCTCAATCAGCCCCAGCATTTT.

This clone has a handful of counts. The V call is TRBV6-5, the J call TRBJ1-2; D possibly corresponds to TRBD1 (5 bases). CDR3 length: 13 residues. CDR1 MNHEY and CDR2 SVGAGI come from the germline V gene. V dropped 5 bases and J dropped 5 bases, with 12 bases sitting between them. The CDR3 spells CASSPPGGYGYTF. DNA of the CDR3: TGTGCCAGCAGTCCCCCGGGGGGGTATGGCTACACCTTC.

The V call is TRBV4-2, the J call TRBJ1-1; 7 nucleotides align to TRBD1. Germline lookup yields CDR1 LGHNA and CDR2 YNFKEQ. The CDR3 length is 14 residues. Losses at the gene ends were 3 bases for V and 6 bases for J; bases not matched to a gene: 7. In DNA form, the CDR3 reads TGTGCCAGCAGCCATTCAGGGGGAGTGCCTGAAGCTTTCTTT. Amino acid sequence: CASSHSGGVPEAFF.

The rearrangement links TRBV28 to TRBJ2-7, with a weak D call TRBD2 (6 bases). This CDR3 has 14 residues. Germline-derived CDR1 and CDR2 are MDHEN and SYDVKM. The CDR3 DNA reads as TGTGTCCCGGGACTTACCACACCCAACGGCGAGCAGTACTTC. As protein: CVPGLTTPNGEQYF. The whole variable domain, remainder taken from reference TRBV28 and TRBJ2-7, is DVKVTQSSRYLVKRTGEKVFLECVQDMDHENMFWYRQDPGLGLRLIYFSYDVKMKEKGDIPEGYSVSREKKERFSLILESASTNQTSMYLCVPGLTTPNGEQYFGPGTRLTVT.

This clone was counted only a few times. J is TRBJ2-1 and V is TRBV30, with TRBD2 matching 10 bases. With V trimmed by 0 bases and J by 6 bases, 5 bases remained unmatched. Germline CDR1 is GTSNPN and CDR2 is SVGIG (reference sequence). The CDR3 has 15 amino acids. The CDR3 DNA reads TGTGCCTGGAGTGTAGGCGCTAGCGGGAGCAATGAGCAGTTCTTC. This sequence encodes CAWSVGASGSNEQFF.

The chain has TRBV28 and TRBJ1-5; a weak D match, TRBD1 (5 bases). In germline, CDR1 is MDHEN, CDR2 SYDVKM. V lost 8 bases and J 2 bases, leaving 19 bases between the germline ends. The CDR3 spans 16 residues. CDR3 sequence (DNA): TGTGCCAGCTTCCAGGCGGGGGGGTCGGGCAATCAGCCCCAGCATTTT. Its protein product is CASFQAGGSGNQPQHF.

DNA of the CDR3: TGTGCCAGCACAACAGGGGGGTATGGCTACACCTTC. Encoded protein: CASTTGGYGYTF. This chain connects TRBV28 to TRBJ1-2, with TRBD1 matching over 8 bases. The CDR3 has 12 residues. Germline V lookup: CDR1 MDHEN, CDR2 SYDVKM. Unmatched junction bases numbered 3, after V lost 7 bases and J lost 5 bases.